This entry lists 16 T cell receptor beta chains sequenced from one sample in a study of ipilimumab plus nivolumab after autologous stem cell transplantation. This table comes from immunoSEQ multiplex PCR, and its TCRdb copy is limited to in-frame clones, with some not included. The sample includes about 10,000 clones, around 84% of them seen just once. This material consisted of PBMCs, taken in a trial of ipilimumab plus nivolumab as post-transplant consolidation. The receptor set was obtained from a male donor with diffuse large B-cell lymphoma.

This clone was counted a single time. The chain uses TRBV4-1 and TRBJ1-1, with 11 nucleotides matching TRBD1. The V gene's germline CDR1 is MGHRA and CDR2 YSYEKL. The V and J ends lost 1 base and 3 bases, in that order; junction bases with no gene match: 1. The CDR3 loop spans 15 amino acids. The CDR3, as DNA: TGCGCCAGCAGCCAAGGGACAGGGGGCTACACTGAAGCTTTCTTT. It is translated as CASSQGTGGYTEAFF.

This clone was seen once. The rearrangement uses TRBV19 and TRBJ1-2, with 7 bases fitting TRBD1. In germline, CDR1 is LNHDA, CDR2 SQIVND (reference sequence). The CDR3 contains 15 residues. The ends lost 6 bases at V and 8 bases at J; junction bases unmatched: 15. CDR3 coding DNA: TGTGCCAGTAGCAGGGGGGCAGGGAAATTTTGGGGCTACACCTTC. Protein sequence: CASSRGAGKFWGYTF.

V usage is TRBV7-9 and J usage is TRBJ2-3, with 8 bases that match TRBD2. V lost 3 bases to trimming and J lost 2 bases; unmatched junction nucleotides: 4. CDR3 length: 15 amino acids. Germline lookup yields CDR1 SEHNR and CDR2 FQNEAQ (reference sequence). The CDR3 protein is CASSFGRGATDTQYF. CDR3 nucleotide sequence: TGTGCCAGCAGCTTCGGGCGGGGGGCCACAGATACGCAGTATTTT.

There are a few counts of this clone. This chain connects TRBV7-6 to TRBJ2-5; possibly TRBD1 for D (6 bases). The CDR3 consists of 15 residues. Trimming shortened V by 0 bases and J by 5 bases, and 13 bases separated the two germline ends. Germline V gene data show CDR1 as SGHVS and CDR2 as FNYEAQ. The chain's CDR3 is CASSLAWGLGETQYF. DNA of the CDR3: TGTGCCAGCAGCTTAGCGTGGGGGCTTGGGGAGACCCAGTACTTC.

This clone was found once. V usage is TRBV30 and J usage is TRBJ2-7; D gene unclear. Trimming pared 0 bases from V and 5 bases from J, leaving 17 bases between. CDR3 length equals 15 residues. From germline, CDR1 is GTSNPN and CDR2 SVGIG (reference sequence). The CDR3 DNA follows: TGTGCCTGGAGTGTTCTCTTTCCAGGCCCTCACGAGCAGTACTTC. This translates into CAWSVLFPGPHEQYF.

This clone was observed a few times. V is TRBV19 and J is TRBJ2-7; D uncertain. V was trimmed by 5 bases and J by 4 bases, leaving 15 bases between them. Per germline, CDR1 LNHDA and CDR2 SQIVND (reference sequence). The length of the CDR3 is 14 residues. CDR3 loop: CASSPGGDPYEQYF. As DNA, the CDR3 is TGTGCCAGTAGTCCCGGTGGGGATCCTTACGAGCAGTACTTC.

This chain links TRBV15 with TRBJ1-5, with D perhaps matching TRBD1 (6 bases). Germline CDR1 reads LNHNV; CDR2 reads YYDKDF (reference sequence). The CDR3 runs 17 residues. V was trimmed by 3 bases and J by 1 base, leaving 16 bases between them. Written as DNA, the CDR3 is TGTGCCACCAGCAGGGACAGCTCTCTGGAGAGCAATCAGCCCCAGCATTTT. It encodes CATSRDSSLESNQPQHF.

This sequence joins TRBV2 and TRBJ2-2; 10 bases align to TRBD2. The germline V gene encodes CDR1 SNHLY and CDR2 FYNNEI. This CDR3 spans 15 amino acids. V shed 4 bases, J shed 9 bases, and the junction held 8 bases outside the gene matches. The CDR3 sequence is CASSVQRGGPRELFF. The DNA for the CDR3 is TGTGCCAGCAGTGTCCAGCGGGGGGGCCCCCGGGAGCTGTTTTTT.

This clone was observed once. This chain joins TRBV19 and TRBJ1-2; TRBD1 might be the D (5 bases). The V end lost 0 bases, the J end lost 6 bases, and 14 bases lay between the germline ends. This CDR3 is built from 15 residues. Germline-derived CDR1 and CDR2 are LNHDA and SQIVND (reference sequence). The CDR3 spells CASSIDRGSSNGYTF. The CDR3 nucleotides read TGTGCCAGTAGTATAGATCGGGGGTCATCCAATGGCTACACCTTC.

This clone appeared a few times. This chain joins TRBV4-1 and TRBJ1-3; D is unclear. This CDR3 is 14 amino acids long. Trimming removed 0 bases from V and 1 base from J, with 4 bases in between. The V gene's germline CDR1 is MGHRA and CDR2 YSYEKL. The CDR3 region has the DNA TGCGCCAGCAGCCAAGACGGATCTGGAAACACCATATATTTT. As protein: CASSQDGSGNTIYF.

The CDR3 sequence is CASSDTGREKLFF. For the CDR3, the DNA is TGTGCCAGTAGTGACACCGGCCGCGAAAAACTGTTTTTT. The V call is TRBV19, the J call TRBJ1-4; D is unresolved. Trimming removed 5 bases at V and 8 bases at J, with 12 bases between. The CDR3 is 13 amino acids. Looked up from germline, CDR1 is LNHDA and CDR2 is SQIVND (reference sequence).

The chain combines TRBV2 with TRBJ2-1; 12 bases line up with TRBD1. Trimming at V came to 4 bases and at J to 8 bases, leaving 3 bases not matched to a gene. The CDR3 has 14 residues. CDR1 is SNHLY, CDR2 FYNNEI, per germline. CDR3 coding DNA: TGTGCCAGCAGTGGGGGACAGGGGGCCCATGAGCAGTTCTTC. As protein: CASSGGQGAHEQFF.

The genes are TRBV18 and TRBJ2-5; 9 bases are a match to TRBD1. The J call is uncertain, as TRBJ2-7 better fits the DNA end. The CDR3 runs to 15 residues. The germline V gene encodes CDR1 KGHSH and CDR2 LQKENI. CDR3 protein: CASSPGGTGIYEQYF. Written as DNA, the CDR3 is TGTGCCAGCTCACCGGGGGGGACAGGGATCTACGAGCAGTACTTC.

The chain carries TRBV6-5 and TRBJ1-2, with TRBD1 identical over 9 bases. CDR3 length: 16 amino acids. J lost 4 bases, V lost 2 bases, and 8 bases had no gene match. The germline gives CDR1 MNHEY, CDR2 SVGAGI. The CDR3 DNA follows: TGTGCCAGCAGTTACGACCCCGGGACAGGGACCTATGGCTACACCTTC. This translates into CASSYDPGTGTYGYTF.

This chain uses TRBV4-1 with TRBJ1-5; tentatively, D is TRBD1 (5 bases). Germline CDR1 and CDR2: MGHRA and YSYEKL. Trimming pared 2 bases from V and 7 bases from J, leaving 15 bases between. CDR3 length: 15 residues. In DNA form, the CDR3 reads TGCGCCAGCAGCCAACCCGGACACCTCTCCCAGCCCCAGCATTTT. As protein: CASSQPGHLSQPQHF.

This clone was seen a few times. This chain connects TRBV4-1 to TRBJ2-7; D unclear. The CDR3 runs 12 residues. The V gene's germline CDR1 is MGHRA and CDR2 YSYEKL. Trimming pared 5 bases from V and 7 bases from J, leaving 12 bases between. The DNA of the CDR3 is TGCGCCAGCAGCAGCGCCCTAGGGGAGCAGTACTTC. This translates into CASSSALGEQYF.